This T cell receptor beta chain comes out of a study of T-cell memory formation after mild COVID-19. About the study: TCR clusters mostly belonged to single donors.

TCRdb itself ran the 5' RACE reads through MiXCR, one entry per CDR3 protein. Among around 150,000 distinct CDR3 sequences listed, around 13% were seen once. With respect to this clonotype: What it recognizes is unknown.

V lost 4 bases, J lost 5 bases, and 7 bases stayed unmatched. Germline CDR1 reads SGDLS; CDR2 reads YYNGEE. CDR3 length equals 14 residues. Study-level findings and limits: Contracting clones from day 15 to 85 had balanced CD4/CD8; later expanders favoured CD4+. There were some responding clones in pre-infection memory, which suggested that cross-reactive memory had joined. Contracting CD4+ clones were located mainly in CM and EM, and CD8+ clones in EMRA.

The sequence was obtained from an adult woman who had mild COVID-19 (a few samples of this study predate the infection). Cell type and time point are not known. The chain combines TRBV9 with TRBJ2-7, with 9 bases matching TRBD2. Sequencing was done on a sample of PBMCs or a T cell subset sorted from them (not recorded which). The DNA for the CDR3 is TGTGCCAGCAGCCCCGAATTAGCGGGAGACGAGCAGTACTTC. Translation: CASSPELAGDEQYF.